Sequencing of this T cell receptor beta chain was carried out in a study of naive and memory T cell subsets. Study-level points and caveats: Naive repertoires, especially CD8, held a few larger clonotypes, possibly memory cells re-expressing CD45RA. Over 85% of naive TCR sequences appeared only once after error correction, unlike memory subsets.

CD4+ T cell IFNgamma after overnight CMV lysate exposure gave donor CMV status. Four subsets defined by CD45RA and CD27 were sorted after CD3, CD4, CD8 and live/dead staining. This clonotype was seen only a few times. What it recognizes is unknown. The V end lost 9 bases, the J end lost 8 bases, and 22 bases lay between the germline ends. CDR1 is LNHDA, CDR2 SQIVND, per germline (reference sequence). CDR3 length: 14 residues. Two oligonucleotides, mixed equimolar, formed the beta constant-region primer covering TRBC1 and TRBC2. Ligated cDNA was amplified by four rounds of PCR with nested alpha and beta constant-region primers and SP2. The cDNA 3' end received a ligated single-stranded oligonucleotide carrying the SP2 primer and a 12-nucleotide UMI. TCRdb used MiXCR to reprocess the UMI-ligation and nested PCR reads, holding one entry per CDR3 protein. The sample consists of 98,000 or so distinct CDR3 sequences, over 9% of them appearing once.

The sequence was obtained from a human donor in good health. The chain links TRBV19 to TRBJ1-2; D is possibly TRBD1 (6 bases). The specimen sequenced was naive CD4+ T cells from blood. CDR3 nucleotides: TGTGCCAGCAATGAGGGGGGCAGGGGAAGAGGCTACACCTTC. Its translation: CASNEGGRGRGYTF.